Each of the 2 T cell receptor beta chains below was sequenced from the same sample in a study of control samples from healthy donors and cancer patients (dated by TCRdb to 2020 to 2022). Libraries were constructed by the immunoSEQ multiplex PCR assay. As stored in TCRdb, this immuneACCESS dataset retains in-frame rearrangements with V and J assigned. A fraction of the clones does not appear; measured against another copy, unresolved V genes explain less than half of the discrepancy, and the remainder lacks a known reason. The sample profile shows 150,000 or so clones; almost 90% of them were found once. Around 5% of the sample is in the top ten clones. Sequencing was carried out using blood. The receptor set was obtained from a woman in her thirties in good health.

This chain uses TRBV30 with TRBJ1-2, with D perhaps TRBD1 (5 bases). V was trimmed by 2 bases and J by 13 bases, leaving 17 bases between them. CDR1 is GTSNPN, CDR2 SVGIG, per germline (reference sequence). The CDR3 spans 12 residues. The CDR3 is CAWSPRVRAATF. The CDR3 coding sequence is TGTGCCTGGAGTCCAAGGGTCAGGGCAGCCACCTTC.

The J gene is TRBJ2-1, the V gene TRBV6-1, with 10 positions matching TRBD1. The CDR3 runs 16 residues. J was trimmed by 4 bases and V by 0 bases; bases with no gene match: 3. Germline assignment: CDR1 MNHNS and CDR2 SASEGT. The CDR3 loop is CASSEAGGQGYNEQFF. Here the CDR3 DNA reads TGTGCCAGCAGTGAAGCGGGGGGACAGGGGTACAATGAGCAGTTCTTC.